This T cell receptor beta chain was sequenced in a study of cytomegalovirus exposure and HLA in healthy donors. General study points: Reportedly, HLA-A and HLA-B alleles of most subjects were accurately predicted from TCR beta.

The count of this clone is one. Its antigen is not known. With V trimmed by 5 bases and J by 7 bases, 6 bases remained unmatched. Germline CDR1 is SNHLY and CDR2 is FYNNEI. The CDR3 covers 13 residues. PCR used 60 Vbeta primers and 13 Jbeta primers. Sequencing used immunoSEQ multiplex PCR; TCRdb keeps in-frame clones, though not all of them. Of about 170,000 clones in the sample, approximately 78% were seen once. Sequencing was performed on PBMCs. The chain has TRBV2 and TRBJ1-1; the match to TRBD1 covers 8 bases. The TCR originated in a woman aged 18-35 years in good health and CMV-seronegative. CDR3: CASSPGGAGEAFF. For the CDR3, the DNA is TGTGCCAGCAGTCCAGGGGGCGCGGGTGAAGCTTTCTTT.